This TCR beta chain was retrieved from a study of identical twins. The CDR3 consists of 13 residues. The ends were cut back, 4 bases at V and 7 bases at J, with 10 bases in the middle. Germline V gives CDR1 KGHDR, CDR2 SFDVKD. Findings and caveats of the study: Memory repertoires showed no such pattern, whereas abundant cord blood beta clonotypes carried fewer insertions.

In TCRdb, the 5' RACE reads were re-called with MiXCR into one record per CDR3 protein. This table has approximately 500,000 distinct CDR3 sequences, 12% to 15% appearing once. This clonotype has only a few counts. Its specificity is not known. This same sample was also part of a study on yellow fever vaccine responses in identical twins.

V usage is TRBV24-1 and J usage is TRBJ2-1, with D possibly TRBD2 on 6 matching bases. This TCR was recovered from a woman aged 18 to 35 in good health. Sequencing was carried out using CD4+ T cells sorted from blood. CDR3 protein: CATSDFRGNEQFF. CDR3 DNA: TGTGCCACCAGTGACTTCCGGGGGAATGAGCAGTTCTTC.